Shown below are 27 T cell receptor beta chains from a single sample sequenced in a study of read filtering for tumor transcriptome and immune sequencing. Molecular barcoded adaptors covering alpha/delta and beta/gamma chains were used on roughly 400 ng RNA. TCRdb redid the calling of the reads with MiXCR, one entry per CDR3 protein. The sample shows about 24,000 distinct CDR3 sequences, approximately 22% of them seen only once. Sequenced material: a population of CD138-negative cells sorted from bone marrow. The receptors originated from a donor at least 40 years old with multiple myeloma.

This clonotype was seen ten or more times. The V and J genes are TRBV3-1 and TRBJ1-1; D is ambiguous. Trimming left V 4 bases short and J 2 bases short, with 11 bases between. The germline V gene has CDR1 LGHDT and CDR2 YNNKEL (reference sequence). This CDR3 spans 14 amino acids. The CDR3 spells CASSPYSRNTEAFF. The CDR3 DNA reads as TGTGCCAGCAGCCCCTATTCACGTAACACTGAAGCTTTCTTT.

This clonotype was picked up many times. This rearrangement joins TRBV20-1 to TRBJ2-1, with D possibly being TRBD2 (5 bases). Germline V CDR1 and CDR2: DFQATT, SNEGSKA (reference sequence). The V end lost 5 bases, the J end lost 8 bases, and 16 bases lay between the germline ends. The CDR3 is 13 amino acids. CDR3 protein: CSAETRTHDEQFF. CDR3 nucleotide sequence: TGCAGTGCTGAAACTAGGACTCACGATGAGCAGTTCTTC.

This clonotype came up many times. The chain carries TRBV19 and TRBJ1-1, with no clear D. Germline V gene data show CDR1 as LNHDA and CDR2 as SQIVND (reference sequence). V gave up 9 bases and J gave up 6 bases, with 11 bases separating them. This CDR3 contains 11 residues. The CDR3 sequence is CASGGLAEAFF. The CDR3 bases are TGTGCCAGCGGCGGTCTCGCTGAAGCTTTCTTT.

Of note for this clonotype: Given a much more abundant clone one base away, this may be a read error. This chain joins TRBV7-8 and TRBJ1-4, with D tentatively TRBD1 (5 bases). The V and J ends lost 8 bases and 0 bases respectively, with 13 bases between them. The length of the CDR3 is 15 residues. Germline V lookup: CDR1 SGHVS, CDR2 FQNEAQ. The CDR3 here is CASGPRRATNEKLFF. The CDR3 DNA reads as TGTGCCAGCGGCCCCCGCAGGGCAACTAATGAAAAACTGTTTTTT.

In its sample, this clonotype is medium-sized (0.01 to 0.1%). The genes are TRBV7-2 and TRBJ2-1; 14 bases line up with TRBD2. Trimming took 5 bases from V and 6 from J; bases not matched to a gene: 6. This CDR3 comprises 16 residues. Germline lookup yields CDR1 SGHTA and CDR2 FQGNSA. CDR3 coding DNA: TGTGCCAGCAGCGCTGGACTAGCGGGGGGCCTCAATGAGCAGTTCTTC. This translates into CASSAGLAGGLNEQFF.

This clonotype is medium-sized by share. The J gene is TRBJ2-1, the V gene TRBV20-1; TRBD2 agrees at 8 bases. After removal of 2 bases from V and 4 bases from J, the junction contained 4 bases not matched to a gene. Germline loops: CDR1 DFQATT, CDR2 SNEGSKA (reference sequence). CDR3 length: 14 amino acids. The CDR3, as DNA: TGCAGTGCTAGATCAGCGGGGGAGTACAATGAGCAGTTCTTC. Amino acid sequence: CSARSAGEYNEQFF.

This clonotype was counted at least ten times. In DNA, the CDR3 is TGTGCCAGCAGCCCCACGGGGACTTTCACAGATACGCAGTATTTT. Amino acid sequence: CASSPTGTFTDTQYF. The chain is built from TRBV7-3 and TRBJ2-3, with D possibly matching TRBD2 (6 bases). The CDR3 is 15 amino acids. In germline, CDR1 is SGHTA, CDR2 FQGTGA. Trimming removed 5 bases at V and 2 bases at J, with 14 bases between.

The sample holds many counts of this clonotype. The chain carries TRBV9 and TRBJ2-2, with TRBD2 matching 8 bases. CDR1 and CDR2 from the germline V gene are SGDLS and YYNGEE. The junction had 10 bases not matched to a gene; V was cut back by 4 bases and J by 5 bases. CDR3 length: 16 residues. The CDR3 protein is CASSLSGGYGTGELFF. In DNA, the CDR3 is TGTGCCAGCAGCCTGAGCGGGGGTTACGGTACCGGGGAGCTGTTTTTT.

Comment on this clonotype: The junction departs from germline at one end; a sequencing error may be responsible. This rearrangement joins TRBV5-1 to TRBJ2-1, with unresolved D. Germline V gives CDR1 SGHRS, CDR2 YFSETQ. The length of the CDR3 is 12 residues. CDR3 in amino acids: CASSLAGNDQFF. Written as DNA, the CDR3 is TGCGCCAGCAGCTTGGCTGGGAATGATCAGTTCTTC.

Concerning this clonotype: This likely came from a read error, as a far larger clone is one base away. The genes are TRBV14 and TRBJ1-4, with 9 bases identical to TRBD1. The closer fit of TRBJ2-3 to the DNA end suggests the J call may be wrong. Germline V gene sequence: CDR1 SGHDN, CDR2 FVKESK. The CDR3 spans 13 residues. This chain's CDR3 is CASSLQGADTQYF. CDR3 nucleotides: TGTGCCAGCAGCTTACAGGGGGCGGATACGCAGTATTTT.

This clonotype was recorded many times. The chain is built from TRBV14 and TRBJ1-1; D remains unclear. The ends were cut back, 1 base at V and 11 bases at J, with 17 bases in the middle. Looked up from germline, CDR1 is SGHDN and CDR2 is FVKESK. The length of the CDR3 is 14 residues. CDR3 amino acids: CASSQGREGRKAFF. The CDR3 nucleotides are TGTGCCAGCAGCCAAGGAAGGGAGGGTCGGAAGGCTTTCTTT.

In regard to this clonotype: A read error is possible here, since a much larger clone lies one base away. Because it lacks the conserved phenylalanine or tryptophan at the end, this CDR3 is likely a read error. The chain has TRBV5-1 and TRBJ2-2; D is unclear. Germline CDR1 SGHRS, CDR2 YFSETQ. V was clipped by 0 bases and J by 7 bases, with 7 bases between them. This CDR3 comprises 13 residues. The DNA for the CDR3 is TGCGCCAGCAGCTTGGTTCTGGGCGGGGAGCTGTTTCTT. Its translation: CASSLVLGGELFL.

The sample holds a few counts of this clonotype. V and J are TRBV29-1 and TRBJ1-5; D gene ambiguous. V was clipped by 4 bases and J by 0 bases, with 10 bases between them. Germline V gene lookup returns CDR1 SQVTM and CDR2 ANQGSEA. The CDR3 has 14 amino acids. CDR3 sequence (DNA): TGCAGCGTTGTTGTTTGGGGTAGCAATCAGCCCCAGCATTTT. Amino acids: CSVVVWGSNQPQHF.

The chain combines TRBV28 with TRBJ1-1, with D unresolved. V dropped 5 bases and J dropped 4 bases, with 14 bases sitting between them. The CDR3 runs 14 residues. CDR1 is MDHEN and CDR2 is SYDVKM in the germline V gene. The CDR3 coding sequence is TGTGCCAGCAGTCTCTTGGTTTCGAGCACTGAAGCTTTCTTT. Translated: CASSLLVSSTEAFF.

Points on this clonotype: One end of the junction fails to match germline, which may point to a read error. The chain uses TRBV5-1 and TRBJ2-3, with D possibly being TRBD2 (6 bases). CDR1 is SGHRS, CDR2 YFSETQ, per germline. The CDR3 has 14 residues. The CDR3 DNA is TGCACTAGCAGCTTGGGGCAGAGCACAGATACGCAGTATTTC. Its protein is CTSSLGQSTDTQYF. The whole variable domain, remainder taken from reference TRBV5-1 and TRBJ2-3, is KAGVTQTPRYLIKTRGQQVTLSCSPISGHRSVSWYQQTPGQGLQFLFEYFSETQRNKGNFPGRFSGRQFSNSRSEMNVSTLELGDSALYLCTSSLGQSTDTQYFGPGTRLTVL.

As for this clonotype: Given a much more abundant clone one base away, this may be a read error. The chain couples TRBV12-3 or TRBV12-4 to TRBJ2-5; D is undetermined. V dropped 3 bases and J dropped 14 bases, with 13 bases sitting between them. CDR3 length: 11 amino acids. CDR3 sequence: CASSFRRRLYF. The CDR3 DNA reads as TGTGCCAGCAGTTTTCGGAGACGGCTTTACTTC.

This clonotype was observed once. The gene calls are TRBV3-1 and TRBJ1-5; 9 nucleotides align to TRBD1. The J segment lost 6 bases and the V segment lost 4 bases, leaving 7 bases of the junction unmatched. Per the germline V gene, CDR1 is LGHDT and CDR2 is YNNKEL (reference sequence). The CDR3 totals 15 residues. The CDR3 loop reads CASSRSGTGSQPQHF. CDR3 nucleotides: TGTGCCAGCAGCCGCTCCGGGACAGGGAGTCAGCCCCAGCATTTT.

This clonotype was observed many times. J is TRBJ1-5 and V is TRBV7-2; TRBD1 agrees at 10 bases. The CDR3 is 13 amino acids. V lost 3 bases to trimming and J lost 7 bases; unmatched junction nucleotides: 0. Germline lookup yields CDR1 SGHTA and CDR2 FQGNSA. The CDR3 DNA sequence: TGTGCCAGCAGCTTGGGACAGGGGCAGCCCCAGCATTTT. Its protein product is CASSLGQGQPQHF.

About this clonotype itself: A single base separates this from a much larger clone, so it may be a read error. The chain couples TRBV5-1 to TRBJ2-3; a weak D match, TRBD1 (5 bases). The CDR3 covers 12 residues. In germline, CDR1 is SGHRS, CDR2 YFSETQ. CDR3 in DNA: TGCGCCAGCAGCTTGATCACAGGTACGCAGTATTTT. It specifies CASSLITGTQYF.

This clonotype occurred many times. This sequence joins TRBV29-1 and TRBJ2-3; 14 bases fit TRBD2. Germline V gives CDR1 SQVTM, CDR2 ANQGSEA. V was clipped by 5 bases and J by 0 bases; unmatched bases: 13. The length of the CDR3 is 19 residues. The CDR3 DNA follows: TGCAGCGTTTCCAGGACTAGCGGGGGGCCCTCAACAAGCACAGATACGCAGTATTTT. Its translation is CSVSRTSGGPSTSTDTQYF.

This clonotype showed up many times. This CDR3 reads CASSLSRTSGGVGGKNIQYF. CDR3 nucleotides: TGTGCCAGCAGCCTTAGCCGGACTAGCGGGGGGGTGGGAGGCAAAAACATTCAGTACTTC. This chain joins TRBV4-2 and TRBJ2-4; 15 bases line up with TRBD2. After removal of 4 bases from V and 3 bases from J, the junction contained 13 bases not matched to a gene. Germline CDR1 reads LGHNA; CDR2 reads YNFKEQ. This CDR3 contains 20 residues.

This clonotype has at least ten counts. The chain recombines TRBV5-1 with TRBJ2-5, with D uncertain. CDR1 and CDR2 (germline): SGHRS, YFSETQ. V gave up 4 bases and J gave up 3 bases, with 10 bases separating them. The CDR3 length is 13 residues. CDR3 sequence: CASSETNEETQYF. CDR3 nucleotide sequence: TGCGCCAGCAGCGAGACGAATGAAGAGACCCAGTACTTC.

Remarks on this clonotype: One end of the junction is discordant with germline, which a read error may explain. The chain has TRBV2 and TRBJ2-5, with a weak D call TRBD2 (6 bases). Looked up from germline, CDR1 is SNHLY and CDR2 is FYNNEI. The CDR3 sequence is 14 residues long. In DNA, the CDR3 is TGTCCCAGCAAGGAGGGGTTGAATCAAGAGACCCGGTACTTT. It yields the protein CPSKEGLNQETRYF.

In this sample, this clonotype turned up many times. The chain carries TRBV20-1 and TRBJ2-3; tentative D call: TRBD1 (7 bases). CDR3 length: 16 amino acids. Germline V lookup: CDR1 DFQATT, CDR2 SNEGSKA (reference sequence). The V end was cut by 3 bases, the J end by 2 bases, with 18 bases between. This chain's CDR3 is CSASRQGGDLTDTQYF. Here the CDR3 DNA reads TGCAGTGCTAGCCGACAGGGAGGCGACCTCACAGATACGCAGTATTTT.

This clonotype has a count of ten or more. This chain connects TRBV28 to TRBJ2-2; a weak D match, TRBD1 (5 bases). Germline CDR1 and CDR2: MDHEN and SYDVKM. The V gene lost 8 bases and the J gene lost 0 bases, with 13 bases spanning the gap. CDR3 size: 15 residues. The CDR3: CASALRATNTGELFF. Written as DNA, the CDR3 is TGTGCCAGCGCTCTCAGGGCAACGAACACCGGGGAGCTGTTTTTT.

The chain uses TRBV28 and TRBJ2-6; D call uncertain. Germline V gene data show CDR1 as MDHEN and CDR2 as SYDVKM. V was clipped by 8 bases and J by 0 bases, with 8 bases between them. The CDR3 consists of 14 residues. The CDR3 bases are TGTGCCAGCTTGGAGTTCTCTGGGGCCAACGTCCTGACTTTC. Protein: CASLEFSGANVLTF.

This clonotype was seen more than once but under ten times. A much larger clone lies one base from this, so it may be a read error. The chain is built from TRBV6-6 and TRBJ2-7; D unclear. This CDR3 is built from 12 residues. The germline gives CDR1 MNHNY, CDR2 SVGAGI (reference sequence). CDR3 nucleotide sequence: TGTGCCAGCAGAACCCCGAACTACGGGCAGTACTTC. Translation: CASRTPNYGQYF.